This T cell receptor beta chain came from a study of cytomegalovirus exposure and HLA in healthy donors. 60 Vbeta and 13 Jbeta primers were used in PCR. The table came from immunoSEQ multiplex PCR; TCRdb's copy has only in-frame clones and leaves some out. The profile shows under 90,000 clones, 77% of them singletons. The V and J ends lost 5 bases and 1 base, in that order; junction bases with no gene match: 5. The germline V gene has CDR1 SGHNT and CDR2 YENEEA. This CDR3 has 16 amino acids. Concerning this clone: Antigen: not known.

Whole-study results and caveats: The authors listed some 150 TCR beta chains as cytomegalovirus-associated.

Sample: PBMCs. This sequence was found in a man aged 45-65 years in good health and CMV-seropositive. This sequence joins TRBV11-3 and TRBJ2-3; TRBD1 matches at 11 bases. Written as DNA, the CDR3 is TGTGCCAGCAGCCGAGGGGGACAGGGGGGCACAGATACGCAGTATTTT. This translates into CASSRGGQGGTDTQYF.